A single sample gave rise to the 21 T cell receptor beta chains below, sequenced in a study of vaccination and CD4 T cells after COVID-19. Antigens of these TCRs are unknown. The Oncomine TCR Beta short-read assay was what sequenced the DNA obtained from cultured CD4+ T cells. Each CDR3 protein is one row after TCRdb ran MiXCR on the PCR reads. The data contain roughly 9,900 distinct CDR3 sequences, about 51% of them singletons. Treatment specified: approximately 9-day PBMC culture with coronavirus spike peptide pools or control peptides (ViraFEST assay). The material sequenced was CD4+ T cells from blood, cultured in vitro. The receptor set was obtained from a human donor who had recovered from COVID-19.

The CDR3 spells CASSSAGGSVDTQYF. The CDR3 nucleotides are TGTGCCAGCAGCTCGGCGGGGGGGAGTGTTGATACGCAGTATTTT. This chain links TRBV11-2 with TRBJ2-3; TRBD2 aligns across 9 bases. Germline trimming cut 4 bases from V and 6 bases from J; bases unmatched to any gene: 8. CDR1 SGHAT and CDR2 FQNNGV come from the germline V gene. There are 15 residues in the CDR3.

The table lists this clonotype with a few counts. J is TRBJ1-2 and V is TRBV12-5, with a weak D call TRBD1 (6 bases). Trimming removed 3 bases at V and 4 bases at J, with 12 bases between. The CDR3 is made up of 14 amino acids. Germline loops: CDR1 LGHNT, CDR2 FRNRAP. Written as DNA, the CDR3 is TGTGCTAGTGGTTTATCAGGGGTGGGCTATGGCTACACCTTC. This encodes CASGLSGVGYGYTF.

CDR3 DNA sequence: TGTGCCAGCAGCTCAGATTGGTACGAGCAGTACTTC. This encodes CASSSDWYEQYF. This chain links TRBV5-4 with TRBJ2-7; D uncertain. The CDR3 loop spans 12 amino acids. In germline, CDR1 is SGHNT, CDR2 YYREEE (reference sequence). The germline V and J ends were trimmed by 3 bases and 4 bases, with 8 bases remaining between them.

V gene TRBV2 combines with J gene TRBJ2-2; possible D gene TRBD2, 6 bases. This CDR3 comprises 16 residues. Germline V gives CDR1 SNHLY, CDR2 FYNNEI. Trimming removed 2 bases from V and 2 bases from J, with 12 bases in between. The CDR3 protein is CASSELPGLNTGELFF. CDR3 nucleotide sequence: TGTGCCAGCAGTGAATTGCCGGGACTCAACACCGGGGAGCTGTTTTTT.

The V gene is TRBV9, the J gene TRBJ1-1, with a possible D match to TRBD1 (5 bases). Trimming cost V 0 bases and J 2 bases, with 11 bases left between them. Germline CDR1 reads SGDLS; CDR2 reads YYNGEE. The CDR3 is 15 residues long. The CDR3 DNA follows: TGTGCCAGCAGCGTAGGACAGCTTAGAAACACTGAAGCTTTCTTT. Residues: CASSVGQLRNTEAFF.

This clonotype was detected a few times. V and J are TRBV20-1 and TRBJ1-5; a weak D match, TRBD1 (5 bases). The ends were cut back, 0 bases at V and 0 bases at J, with 9 bases in the middle. CDR3 length: 15 residues. The germline gives CDR1 DFQATT, CDR2 SNEGSKA (reference sequence). The CDR3: CSAREGRYSNQPQHF. Written as DNA, the CDR3 is TGCAGTGCTAGAGAGGGGCGCTATAGCAATCAGCCCCAGCATTTT.

This clonotype was counted between two and nine times. The V gene is TRBV7-2, the J gene TRBJ1-2, with a possible D match to TRBD1 (5 bases). Per the germline V gene, CDR1 is SGHTA and CDR2 is FQGNSA. V was cut by 7 bases and J by 1 base, with 16 bases left in between. This CDR3 spans 15 amino acids. The CDR3 nucleotides are TGTGCCAGCACCTCAATGAACAGGTTTAACTATGGCTACACCTTC. This encodes CASTSMNRFNYGYTF.

The V and J genes are TRBV7-2 and TRBJ1-5, with D possibly matching TRBD1 (5 bases). The V end lost 3 bases, the J end lost 4 bases, and 10 bases lay between the germline ends. The germline gives CDR1 SGHTA, CDR2 FQGNSA. The CDR3 consists of 14 residues. The CDR3, as DNA: TGTGCCAGCAGCTTTAGGAGGGGAAATCAGCCCCAGCATTTT. Translation gives CASSFRRGNQPQHF. Filled out from reference TRBV7-2 and TRBJ1-5, the complete variable domain reads GAGVSQSPSNKVTEKGKDVELRCDPISGHTALYWYRQSLGQGLEFLIYFQGNSAPDKSGLPSDRFSAERTGGSVSTLTIQRTQQEDSAVYLCASSFRRGNQPQHFGDGTRLSIL.

The rearrangement links TRBV7-8 to TRBJ1-1; 11 bases align to TRBD1. Germline V lookup: CDR1 SGHVS, CDR2 FQNEAQ. The CDR3 loop spans 16 amino acids. Trimming removed 2 bases from V and 1 base from J; junction bases left unmatched: 3. For the CDR3, the DNA is TGTGCCAGCAGCTTAAGGGACAGGGGGTCGAACACTGAAGCTTTCTTT. Amino acid sequence: CASSLRDRGSNTEAFF.

There are a few counts of this clonotype. The chain employs TRBV6-1 and TRBJ1-5; the D is unclear. V was clipped by 6 bases and J by 5 bases, with 17 bases between them. Germline CDR1 MNHNS, CDR2 SASEGT. CDR3 size: 15 residues. CDR3 nucleotides: TGTGCCAGCAGGACCAACAAAGGGTTAGATCAGCCCCAGCATTTT. It translates to CASRTNKGLDQPQHF.

This clonotype was detected a few times. This chain connects TRBV6-4 to TRBJ2-1; 7 nucleotides agree with TRBD1. Germline CDR1 is MRHNA and CDR2 is SNTAGT. V was pared by 6 bases and J by 4 bases, with 6 bases of the junction left unmatched. The CDR3 contains 14 residues. The CDR3 spells CASSPGQHYNEQFF. In DNA form, the CDR3 reads TGTGCCAGCAGCCCGGGACAGCATTACAATGAGCAGTTCTTC.

This clonotype was seen a few times. The V gene is TRBV6-5, the J gene TRBJ1-5; D is undetermined. Germline V CDR1 and CDR2: MNHEY, SVGAGI. The V end lost 4 bases, the J end lost 1 base, and 11 bases lay between the germline ends. The CDR3 length is 15 residues. CDR3 in amino acids: CASSLSEESNQPQHF. The CDR3 DNA is TGTGCCAGCAGTTTATCAGAGGAAAGCAATCAGCCCCAGCATTTT.

The rearrangement uses TRBV5-4 and TRBJ2-1; 8 bases are a match to TRBD2. V dropped 0 bases and J dropped 2; count of bases not matched to a gene: 1. Germline CDR1 and CDR2: SGHNT and YYREEE (reference sequence). The CDR3 is 15 amino acids. The CDR3 DNA is TGTGCCAGCAGCTTGGACGGGGGGGCCTACAATGAGCAGTTCTTC. Translated, it gives CASSLDGGAYNEQFF. Full variable domain (missing parts from reference TRBV5-4 and TRBJ2-1): ETGVTQSPTHLIKTRGQQVTLRCSSQSGHNTVSWYQQALGQGPQFIFQYYREEENGRGNFPPRFSGLQFPNYSSELNVNALELDDSALYLCASSLDGGAYNEQFFGPGTRLTVL.

This sequence joins TRBV5-4 and TRBJ2-3; D is unresolved. Germline CDR1 and CDR2: SGHNT and YYREEE (reference sequence). The length of the CDR3 is 12 residues. Trimming took 4 bases from V and 7 from J, leaving 10 bases between them. The CDR3 sequence: CASSQIGYTQYF. CDR3 sequence (DNA): TGTGCCAGCAGCCAGATAGGTTATACGCAGTATTTT.

The chain links TRBV7-9 to TRBJ2-7; 7 positions match TRBD2. Per the germline V gene, CDR1 is SEHNR and CDR2 is FQNEAQ (reference sequence). V lost 5 bases to trimming and J lost 1 base; unmatched junction nucleotides: 14. The CDR3 runs to 17 residues. The CDR3 sequence is CASSPRGGGRYSYEQYF. CDR3 nucleotide sequence: TGTGCCAGCAGCCCCCGTGGCGGGGGTCGATATTCCTACGAGCAGTACTTC.

The V and J genes are TRBV7-9 and TRBJ2-5; D remains ambiguous. The CDR3 covers 14 residues. Per the germline V gene, CDR1 is SEHNR and CDR2 is FQNEAQ (reference sequence). V dropped 0 bases and J dropped 1 base, with 6 bases sitting between them. CDR3 sequence: CASSLANSQETQYF. CDR3 bases: TGTGCCAGCAGCTTAGCAAACAGCCAAGAGACCCAGTACTTC.

This clonotype has a handful of counts. The chain uses TRBV11-3 and TRBJ1-1; D is uncertain. Trimming pared 6 bases from V and 4 bases from J, leaving 18 bases between. The germline V gene has CDR1 SGHNT and CDR2 YENEEA. This CDR3 is built from 15 residues. The CDR3 sequence: CASSSSGWYSTEAFF. As DNA, the CDR3 is TGTGCCAGCAGTTCGTCGGGGTGGTATAGCACTGAAGCTTTCTTT.

This clonotype turned up a few times. V is TRBV20-1 and J is TRBJ2-3; D gene uncertain. V gave up 3 bases and J gave up 5 bases, with 3 bases separating them. CDR3 size: 10 residues. The germline V gene has CDR1 DFQATT and CDR2 SNEGSKA (reference sequence). CDR3 residues: CSASLDTQYF. In DNA form, the CDR3 reads TGCAGTGCTAGTTTAGATACGCAGTATTTT.

This chain joins TRBV11-2 and TRBJ2-1, with 12 bases fitting TRBD1. Germline lookup yields CDR1 SGHAT and CDR2 FQNNGV. The CDR3 has 16 residues. The ends lost 5 bases at V and 9 bases at J; junction bases unmatched: 11. The CDR3 loop reads CASSAVKGQGASEQFF. CDR3 DNA: TGTGCCAGCAGCGCCGTGAAGGGACAGGGGGCTAGTGAGCAGTTCTTC.

This clonotype turned up a few times. This chain links TRBV12-3 or TRBV12-4 with TRBJ1-5; D perhaps matches TRBD1 (5 bases). V was pared by 6 bases and J by 0 bases, with 12 bases between. This CDR3 has 15 amino acids. The CDR3 nucleotides are TGTGCCAGCAGACTCGGACAAAATAGCAATCAGCCCCAGCATTTT. Translation: CASRLGQNSNQPQHF.

This rearrangement joins TRBV12-3 or TRBV12-4 to TRBJ2-3, with 8 nucleotides matching TRBD1. The CDR3 is 18 residues long. V was pared by 5 bases and J by 0 bases, with 13 bases of the junction left unmatched. The CDR3 bases are TGTGCCAGCAGTCTAGGACAGGGCCTGCAATTAAGCACAGATACGCAGTATTTT. This sequence encodes CASSLGQGLQLSTDTQYF.